This TCR beta chain was captured by sequencing in a study of response to subunit inactivated influenza vaccine (dated by TCRdb to between 2017 and 2018). Context from the whole study: Deep quantitative T cell receptor repertoire profiling was used in the study to track responses to a trivalent subunit inactivated influenza vaccine. Beyond this particular receptor, the publication reports: According to the authors, only a limited number of new T cells may be recruited by each seasonal influenza vaccination.

This clonotype occurred many times. No antigen is known for it. Per-nucleotide qualities are absent, and no much larger clonotype sits a single base away. What this sample's time point label stands for: around 47 days after influenza vaccine administration. The protocol used for the library was RT-PCR. The sample was run on an Illumina HiSeq 2500. TCRdb handled the public reads itself, with Q25 trimming in fastp and clone calling in MiXCR, and kept productive beta chains. CDR3 protein duplicates are merged, each entry listing the most common genes and DNA. The sample data list fewer than 700,000 distinct CDR3 sequences, and 10% to 15% of these were observed just once. Together, the top ten hold 13% of the sample. Sample: PBMCs from blood, taken 35 to 45 days after vaccination. This TCR came from a man aged 50 or older who received an inactivated influenza vaccine. Donor details come from another sample of the same person, matched by shared clones.

The sequence in DNA is TGCAGCGTGCGGCGGCCCCTCCGATACTTC. The encoded protein is CSVRRPLRYF. The receptor chain draws on TRBV29-1 and TRBJ2-5, with no reliable assignment of the D segment. There are 10 amino acids in the CDR3, from cysteine to phenylalanine inclusive. The sequence is cut down to CDR3 DNA, 30 bases in frame from base 1. CDR1 is given as SQVTM and CDR2 as ANQGSEA, both from the germline V gene. V sheds 6 bases and J sheds 14 bases, leaving 16 bases between their ends. Extended through the reference TRBV29-1 and TRBJ2-5 proteins, this CDR3 yields the full variable domain: SAVISQKPSRDICQRGTSLTIQCQVDSQVTMMFWYRQQPGQSLTLIATANQGSEATYESGFVIDKFPISRPNLTFSTLTVSNMSPEDSSIYLCSVRRPLRYFGPGTRLLVL.